The present T cell receptor beta chain was sequenced within a study of blood T cell repertoires in COVID-19. V was pared by 6 bases and J by 7 bases, with 18 bases between. This CDR3 has 13 amino acids. Germline CDR1 and CDR2: SQVTM and ANQGSEA. The table came from immunoSEQ multiplex PCR; TCRdb's copy has only in-frame clones and leaves some out. The sample holds tens of thousands of clones, 70% to 85% seen once. A few counts support this clone. This chain joins TRBV29-1 and TRBJ1-1; TRBD1 might be the D (5 bases). The specimen sequenced was peripheral blood. This receptor was obtained from a man aged 50 to 60 with active or convalescent COVID-19. In nucleotides, the CDR3 is TGCAGCGTAGAGGGGACTGTAAATCTTGAAGCTTTCTTT. Amino acid sequence: CSVEGTVNLEAFF.